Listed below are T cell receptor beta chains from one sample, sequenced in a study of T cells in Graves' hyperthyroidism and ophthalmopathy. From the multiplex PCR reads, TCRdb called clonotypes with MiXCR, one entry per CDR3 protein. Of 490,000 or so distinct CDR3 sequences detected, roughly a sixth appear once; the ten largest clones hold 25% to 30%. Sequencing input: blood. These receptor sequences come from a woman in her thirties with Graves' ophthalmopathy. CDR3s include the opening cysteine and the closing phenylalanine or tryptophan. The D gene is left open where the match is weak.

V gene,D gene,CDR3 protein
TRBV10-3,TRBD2,CAISDPSGTSGNGEQFF
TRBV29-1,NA,CSVELPDWRTYEQYF
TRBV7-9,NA,CASMGLFNSGNTIYF
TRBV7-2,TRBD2,CASRSGRANWETQYF
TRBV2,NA,CASSGSIYTGELFF
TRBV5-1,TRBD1,CASSSGQDYTEAFF
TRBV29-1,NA,CSVRQVGETQYF
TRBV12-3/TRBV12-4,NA,CASILGEQQAFF
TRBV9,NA,CASSVEGGGGTDTQYF
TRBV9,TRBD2,CASSEGTSGEKETQYF
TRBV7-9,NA,CASSSRVSGELFF
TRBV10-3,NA,CAISEQDSEQFF
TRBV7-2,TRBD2,CASSLGASGSLNIQYF
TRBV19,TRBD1,CARRTGSSYEQYF
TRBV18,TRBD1,CASSPDRGSNNEQFF